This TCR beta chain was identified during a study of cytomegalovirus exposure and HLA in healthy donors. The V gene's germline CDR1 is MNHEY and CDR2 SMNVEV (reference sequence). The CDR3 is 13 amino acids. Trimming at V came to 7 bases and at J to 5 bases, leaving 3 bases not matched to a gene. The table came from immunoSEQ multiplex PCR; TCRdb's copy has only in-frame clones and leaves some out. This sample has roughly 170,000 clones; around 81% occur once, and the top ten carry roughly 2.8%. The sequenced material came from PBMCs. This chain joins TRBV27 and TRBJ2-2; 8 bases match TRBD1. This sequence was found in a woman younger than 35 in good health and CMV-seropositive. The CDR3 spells CASTQGATGELFF. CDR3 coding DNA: TGTGCCAGCACTCAGGGGGCGACCGGGGAGCTGTTTTTT.